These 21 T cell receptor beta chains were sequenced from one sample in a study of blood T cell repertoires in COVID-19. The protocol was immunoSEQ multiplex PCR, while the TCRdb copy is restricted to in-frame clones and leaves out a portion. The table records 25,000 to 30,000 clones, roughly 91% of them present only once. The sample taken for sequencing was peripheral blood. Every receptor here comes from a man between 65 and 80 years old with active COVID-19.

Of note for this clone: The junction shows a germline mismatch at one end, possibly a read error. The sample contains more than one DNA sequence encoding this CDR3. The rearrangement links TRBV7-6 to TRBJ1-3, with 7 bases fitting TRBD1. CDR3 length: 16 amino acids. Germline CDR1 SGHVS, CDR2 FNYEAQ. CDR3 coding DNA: TGTGCCAGCAGCCCGCTAACAGGGGACTCTGGGAACACCATATATTTT. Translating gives CASSPLTGDSGNTIYF.

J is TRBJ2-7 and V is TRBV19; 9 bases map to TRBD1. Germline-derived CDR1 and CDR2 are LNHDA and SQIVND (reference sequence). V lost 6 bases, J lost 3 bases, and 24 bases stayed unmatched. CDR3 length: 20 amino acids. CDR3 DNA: TGTGCCAGTAGCCCCAAGGGGACCCGAATCGGGACAGGGTTTAGCTACGAGCAGTACTTC. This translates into CASSPKGTRIGTGFSYEQYF.

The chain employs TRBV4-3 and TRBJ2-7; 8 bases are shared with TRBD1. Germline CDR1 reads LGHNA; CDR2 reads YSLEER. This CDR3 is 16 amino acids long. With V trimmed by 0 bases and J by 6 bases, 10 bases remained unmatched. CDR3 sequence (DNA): TGCGCCAGCAGCCAAGATAGAACAGGGGGGCTCCTCGAGCAGTACTTC. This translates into CASSQDRTGGLLEQYF.

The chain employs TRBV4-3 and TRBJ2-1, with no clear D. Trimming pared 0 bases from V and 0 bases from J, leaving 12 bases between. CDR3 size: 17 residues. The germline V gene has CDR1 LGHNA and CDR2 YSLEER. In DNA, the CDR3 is TGCGCCAGCAGCCAAGATAGAATCTCGAGCTCCTACAATGAGCAGTTCTTC. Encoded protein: CASSQDRISSSYNEQFF.

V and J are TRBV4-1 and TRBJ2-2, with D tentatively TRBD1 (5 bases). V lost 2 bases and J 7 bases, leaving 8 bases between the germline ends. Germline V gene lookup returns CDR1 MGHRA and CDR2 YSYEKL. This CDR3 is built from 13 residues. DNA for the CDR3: TGCGCCAGCAGCCAACACAGGAACGGGGAGCTGTTTTTT. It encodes CASSQHRNGELFF.

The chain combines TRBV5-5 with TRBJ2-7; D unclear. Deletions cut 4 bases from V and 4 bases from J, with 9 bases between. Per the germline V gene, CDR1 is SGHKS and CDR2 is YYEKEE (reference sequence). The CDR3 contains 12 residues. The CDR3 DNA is TGTGCCAGCAGCGAACCCAGATACGAGCAGTACTTC. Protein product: CASSEPRYEQYF.

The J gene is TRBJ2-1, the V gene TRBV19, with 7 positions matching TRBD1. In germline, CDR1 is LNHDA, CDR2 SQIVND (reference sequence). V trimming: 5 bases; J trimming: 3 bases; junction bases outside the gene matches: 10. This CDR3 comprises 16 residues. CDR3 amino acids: CASSPNKGAGYNEQFF. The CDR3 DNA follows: TGTGCCAGTAGTCCAAATAAGGGGGCAGGCTACAATGAGCAGTTCTTC.

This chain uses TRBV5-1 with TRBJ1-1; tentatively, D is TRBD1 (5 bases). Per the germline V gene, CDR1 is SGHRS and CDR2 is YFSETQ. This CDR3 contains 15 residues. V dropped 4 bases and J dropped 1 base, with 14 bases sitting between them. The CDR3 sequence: CASSIDSPRNTEAFF. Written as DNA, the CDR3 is TGCGCCAGCAGCATAGACAGCCCCCGGAACACTGAAGCTTTCTTT.

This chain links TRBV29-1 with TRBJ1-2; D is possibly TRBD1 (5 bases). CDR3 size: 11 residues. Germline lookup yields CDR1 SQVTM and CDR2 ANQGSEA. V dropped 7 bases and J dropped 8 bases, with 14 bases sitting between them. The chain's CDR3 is CSADEDIGYTF. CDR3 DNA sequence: TGCAGCGCCGACGAGGACATAGGCTACACCTTC.

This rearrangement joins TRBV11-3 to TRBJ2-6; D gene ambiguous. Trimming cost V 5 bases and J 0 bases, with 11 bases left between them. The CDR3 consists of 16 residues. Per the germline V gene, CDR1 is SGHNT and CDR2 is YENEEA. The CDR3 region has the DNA TGTGCCAGCAGCCCCTCCCCTAGCTCTGGGGCCAACGTCCTGACTTTC. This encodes CASSPSPSSGANVLTF.

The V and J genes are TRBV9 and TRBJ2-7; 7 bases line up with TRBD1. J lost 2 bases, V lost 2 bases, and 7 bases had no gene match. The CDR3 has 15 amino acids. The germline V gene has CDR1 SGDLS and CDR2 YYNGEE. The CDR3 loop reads CASSVSTGAAYEQYF. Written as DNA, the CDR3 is TGTGCCAGCAGCGTGAGTACAGGGGCGGCCTACGAGCAGTACTTC.

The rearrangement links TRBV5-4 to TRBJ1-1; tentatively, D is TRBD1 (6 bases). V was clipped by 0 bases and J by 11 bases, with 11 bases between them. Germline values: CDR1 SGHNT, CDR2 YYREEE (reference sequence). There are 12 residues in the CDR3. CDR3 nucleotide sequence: TGTGCCAGCAGCTTGGTTGGGGGCGGGGCTTTCTTT. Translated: CASSLVGGGAFF.

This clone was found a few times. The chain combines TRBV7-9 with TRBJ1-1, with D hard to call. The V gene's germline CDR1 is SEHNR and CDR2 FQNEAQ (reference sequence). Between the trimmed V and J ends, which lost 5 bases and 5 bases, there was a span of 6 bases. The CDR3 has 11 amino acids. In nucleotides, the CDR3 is TGTGCCAGCAGCGCAGGAACTGAAGCTTTCTTT. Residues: CASSAGTEAFF.

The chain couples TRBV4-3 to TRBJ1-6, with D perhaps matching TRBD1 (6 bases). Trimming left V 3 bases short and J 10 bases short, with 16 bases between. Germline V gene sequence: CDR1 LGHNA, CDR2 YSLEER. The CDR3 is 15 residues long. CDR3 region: CASSQTWGGRSPLHF. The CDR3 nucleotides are TGCGCCAGCAGCCAGACCTGGGGGGGGCGATCACCCCTCCACTTT.

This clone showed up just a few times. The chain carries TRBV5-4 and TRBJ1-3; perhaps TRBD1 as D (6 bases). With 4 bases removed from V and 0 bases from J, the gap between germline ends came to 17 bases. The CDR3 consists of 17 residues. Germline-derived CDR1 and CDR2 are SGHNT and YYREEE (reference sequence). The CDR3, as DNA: TGTGCCAGCAGCCTCCAATTGACAGGCCTCTCTGGAAACACCATATATTTT. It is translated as CASSLQLTGLSGNTIYF.

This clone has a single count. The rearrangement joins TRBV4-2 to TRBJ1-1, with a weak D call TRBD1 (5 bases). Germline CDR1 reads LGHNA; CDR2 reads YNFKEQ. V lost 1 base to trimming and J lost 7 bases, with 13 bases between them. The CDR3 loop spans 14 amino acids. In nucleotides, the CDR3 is TGTGCCAGCAGCCAAGGGGCAGGGAAACTTGAAGCTTTCTTT. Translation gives CASSQGAGKLEAFF.

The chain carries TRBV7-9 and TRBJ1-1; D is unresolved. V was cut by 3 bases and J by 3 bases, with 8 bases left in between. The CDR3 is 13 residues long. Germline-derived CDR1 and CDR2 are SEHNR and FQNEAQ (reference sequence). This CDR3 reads CASSLQQDTEAFF. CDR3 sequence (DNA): TGTGCCAGCAGCTTGCAGCAGGACACTGAAGCTTTCTTT.

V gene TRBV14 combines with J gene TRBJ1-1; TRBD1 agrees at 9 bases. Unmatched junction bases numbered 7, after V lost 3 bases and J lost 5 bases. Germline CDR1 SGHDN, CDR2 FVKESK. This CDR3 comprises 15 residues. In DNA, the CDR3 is TGTGCCAGCAGCCAGGGACAGGGAAGGTTTACTGAAGCTTTCTTT. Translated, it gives CASSQGQGRFTEAFF.

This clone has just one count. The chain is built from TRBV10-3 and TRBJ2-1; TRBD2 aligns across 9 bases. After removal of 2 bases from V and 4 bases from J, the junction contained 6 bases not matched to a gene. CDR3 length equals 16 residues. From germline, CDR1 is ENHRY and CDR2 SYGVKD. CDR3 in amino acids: CAISEVAGGGYNEQFF. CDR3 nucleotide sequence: TGTGCCATCAGTGAGGTCGCGGGAGGGGGGTACAATGAGCAGTTCTTC.

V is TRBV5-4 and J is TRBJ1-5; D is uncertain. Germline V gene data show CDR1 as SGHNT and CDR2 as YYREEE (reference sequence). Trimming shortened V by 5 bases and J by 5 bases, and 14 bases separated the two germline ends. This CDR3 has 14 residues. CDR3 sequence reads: CASRNGLSDQPQHF. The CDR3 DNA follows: TGTGCCAGCAGAAATGGACTATCGGATCAGCCCCAGCATTTT.

CDR3 nucleotide sequence: TGTGCCAGCAGCTTAAAGACAGGGTATGAGCAGTTCTTC. Translating gives CASSLKTGYEQFF. The rearrangement links TRBV7-8 to TRBJ2-1, with 7 nucleotides matching TRBD1. The CDR3 runs 13 residues. The V gene end was trimmed by 2 bases and the J gene end by 8 bases; junction bases not matched to a gene: 3. The germline V gene has CDR1 SGHVS and CDR2 FQNEAQ.